This TCR beta chain was observed in a study of post-analysis software for immune sequencing data (dated by TCRdb to 2015 to 2017). About the investigation overall: The recorded disease courses included relapsing-remitting, secondary progressive and progressive-relapsing multiple sclerosis, and some patients had no subtype annotation. The patient repertoires were set against eleven to twelve previously published healthy control repertoires from donors whose ages ranged from roughly 6 to 26 years. A subset of samples was prepared in parallel using single-end sample barcoding, then pooled and co-amplified after Illumina adapter ligation.

TCR beta repertoires were profiled from peripheral blood of roughly 13 young patients with multiple sclerosis to demonstrate the VDJtools post-analysis software. The multiple sclerosis patients were children and adolescents between roughly 6 and 16 years of age. What the authors observed across the whole study: Significantly lower normalized Chao1 diversity was found in multiple sclerosis patients than in controls, suggesting substantial peripheral T-cell clonal expansion. Strong co-clustering of samples prepared in the same batch was shown by direct clustering with F measure, prompting a batch-effect correction. The multiple sclerosis patient group was slightly younger than the control group.

There are a few counts of this clonotype. Its antigen specificity is not known. Within one base of it there is no much larger clone, and no base qualities were kept. The library was obtained by PCR. Sequencing used an Illumina HiSeq 2500. To reduce PCR and sequencing biases, unique molecular identifiers were incorporated into the TCR beta cDNA libraries. Per 1 to 10 million input T cells, some 500,000 cDNA molecules were obtained, such that each molecule approximated one T cell. The same protocol used for the earlier healthy control dataset was applied to prepare and sequence the patient libraries. Samples belonging to the same batch were prepared together, multiplexed and sequenced on a shared HiSeq lane. On the study's bioinformatics: MIGEC was used to process the raw barcoded reads, and molecular identifier groups with only a single read were discarded before consensus assembly and CDR3 extraction. Clonotype tables were post-analysed with VDJtools, and diversity was normalized by down-sampling all datasets to the smallest sample size. In repertoire overlap clustering, CDR3 amino acid sequences, but not nucleotide sequences, were matched to correct batch-related cross-sample contamination. TCRdb reprocessing: public reads trimmed at Q25 with fastp, clones called with MiXCR, in-frame beta chains kept. Each entry is one CDR3 protein sequence, shown with its most common DNA and genes. These V and J calls derive from TCRdb rather than the authors' analysis. The sample records fewer than 850,000 distinct CDR3 sequences, just over 45% of which are singletons. The ten largest clones represent roughly 5% of the sample.

The sequencing input was blood. This TCR was recovered from a girl aged 10 to 17 with multiple sclerosis.

The CDR3 protein: CASSFPGQGNSGANVLTF. The DNA is TGTGCCAGCAGTTTCCCGGGACAGGGTAACTCTGGGGCCAACGTCCTGACTTTC. The chain uses TRBV12-3 or TRBV12-4 and TRBJ2-6, and 9 junctional nucleotides match TRBD1. The CDR3, cysteine through phenylalanine, is 18 amino acids long. Only CDR3 DNA remains: 54 bases, in frame from the first base. For this chain, trimming is 3 bases at the V end and 0 bases at the J end, and the number of junction bases without a gene match is 6.